This T cell receptor (beta chain) came from a study of blood T cell repertoires in COVID-19. The table came from immunoSEQ multiplex PCR; TCRdb's copy has only in-frame clones and leaves some out. The sample lists roughly 340,000 clones; approximately 91% were seen once. The V end lost 8 bases, the J end lost 7 bases, and 9 bases lay between the germline ends. The CDR3 has 10 residues. In germline, CDR1 is SNHLY, CDR2 FYNNEI. This clone has just one count. Seattle enrolled patients during active infection and tracked them longitudinally. The TCR originated in a woman in her seventies with COVID-19, enrolled during active disease. The sample taken for sequencing was peripheral blood. The V and J genes are TRBV2 and TRBJ2-7; D is possibly TRBD1 (6 bases). The CDR3 DNA follows: TGTGCCAGCGGGGGCGGTGAGCAGTACTTC. Translating gives CASGGGEQYF.